This T cell receptor (beta chain) was documented in a study of vaccination effects on CD4 cells after COVID-19. Study-level points and caveats: Long after vaccination, the clones induced by infection and by vaccine shrank markedly in size.

Following an approximately ten-day culture, CD4+ T cells were purified. SARS-CoV-2 infected the person between March and December 2020, as confirmed by PCR. Per germline, CDR1 SGHRS and CDR2 YFSETQ. V was cut by 0 bases and J by 4 bases, with 7 bases left in between. The CDR3 extends over 14 amino acids. Turning to this clone: Its target is unknown.

Produced via immunoSEQ multiplex PCR; TCRdb's table is partial and in-frame only. The sample includes more than 45,000 clones, about 78% seen only once; the top ten take 10% to 15%. The receptor was derived from a human donor who had a prior SARS-CoV-2 infection. The source material was CD4+ T cells from PBMCs cultured without peptide, sampled before COVID-19 vaccination. The chain employs TRBV5-1 and TRBJ1-4; D gene uncertain. In nucleotides, the CDR3 is TGCGCCAGCAGCTTGGGAGGCCTTAATGAAAAACTGTTTTTT. This codes for CASSLGGLNEKLFF.